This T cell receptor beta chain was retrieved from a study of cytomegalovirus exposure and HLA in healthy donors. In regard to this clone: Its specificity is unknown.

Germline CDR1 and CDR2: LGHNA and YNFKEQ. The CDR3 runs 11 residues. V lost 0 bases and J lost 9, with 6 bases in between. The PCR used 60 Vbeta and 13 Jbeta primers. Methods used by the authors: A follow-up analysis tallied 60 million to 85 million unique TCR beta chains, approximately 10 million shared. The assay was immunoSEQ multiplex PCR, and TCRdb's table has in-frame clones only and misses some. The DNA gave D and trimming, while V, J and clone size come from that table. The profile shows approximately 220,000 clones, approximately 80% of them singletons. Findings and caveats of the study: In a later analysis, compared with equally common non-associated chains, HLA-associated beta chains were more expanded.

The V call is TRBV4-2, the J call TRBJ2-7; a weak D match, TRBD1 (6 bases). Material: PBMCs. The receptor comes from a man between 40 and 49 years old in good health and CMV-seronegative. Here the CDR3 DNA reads TGTGCCAGCAGCCAAGAGGGGGCGCAGTACTTC. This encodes CASSQEGAQYF.